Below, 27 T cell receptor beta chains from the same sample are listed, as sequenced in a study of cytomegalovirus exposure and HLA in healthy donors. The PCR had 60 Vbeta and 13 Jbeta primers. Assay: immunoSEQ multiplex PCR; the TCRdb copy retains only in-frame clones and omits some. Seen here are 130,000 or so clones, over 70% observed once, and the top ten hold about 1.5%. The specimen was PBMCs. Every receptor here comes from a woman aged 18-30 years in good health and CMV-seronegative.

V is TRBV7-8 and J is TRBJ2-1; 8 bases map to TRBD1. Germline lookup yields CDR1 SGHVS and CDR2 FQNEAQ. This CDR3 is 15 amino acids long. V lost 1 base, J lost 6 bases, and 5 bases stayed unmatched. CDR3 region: CASSLGTGQANEQFF. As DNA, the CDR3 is TGTGCCAGCAGCTTAGGGACAGGGCAGGCCAATGAGCAGTTCTTC.

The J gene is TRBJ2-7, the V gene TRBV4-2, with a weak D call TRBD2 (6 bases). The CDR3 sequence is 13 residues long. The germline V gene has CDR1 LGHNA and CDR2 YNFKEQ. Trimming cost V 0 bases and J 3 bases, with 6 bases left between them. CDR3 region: CASSQEAGYEQYF. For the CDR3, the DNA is TGTGCCAGCAGCCAAGAAGCGGGCTACGAGCAGTACTTC.

DNA for the CDR3: TGTGCCAGCAGCCCGGGACTAGCGGGAATCTACGAGCAGTACTTC. As protein: CASSPGLAGIYEQYF. The gene calls are TRBV11-2 and TRBJ2-7; 13 bases fit TRBD2. V shed 5 bases and J 3 bases; nucleotides not matched to a gene: 4. CDR3 size: 15 residues. Germline-derived CDR1 and CDR2 are SGHAT and FQNNGV.

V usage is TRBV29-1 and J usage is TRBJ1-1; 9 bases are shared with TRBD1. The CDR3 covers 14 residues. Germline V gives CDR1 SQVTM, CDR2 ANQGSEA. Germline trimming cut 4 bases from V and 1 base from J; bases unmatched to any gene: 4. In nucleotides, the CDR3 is TGCAGCGTTGGGGGGACAGGGCAGAACACTGAAGCTTTCTTT. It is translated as CSVGGTGQNTEAFF.

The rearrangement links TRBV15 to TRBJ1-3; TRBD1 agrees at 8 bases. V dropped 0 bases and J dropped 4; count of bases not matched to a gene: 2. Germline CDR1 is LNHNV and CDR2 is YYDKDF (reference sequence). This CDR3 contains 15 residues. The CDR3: CATSREQGGGNTIYF. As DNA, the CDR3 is TGTGCCACCAGCAGAGAACAGGGGGGAGGAAACACCATATATTTT.

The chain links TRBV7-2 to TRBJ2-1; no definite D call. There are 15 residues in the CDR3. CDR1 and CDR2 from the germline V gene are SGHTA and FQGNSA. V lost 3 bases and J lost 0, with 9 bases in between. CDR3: CASSLGDPSYNEQFF. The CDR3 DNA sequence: TGTGCCAGCAGCTTGGGCGACCCCTCCTACAATGAGCAGTTCTTC.

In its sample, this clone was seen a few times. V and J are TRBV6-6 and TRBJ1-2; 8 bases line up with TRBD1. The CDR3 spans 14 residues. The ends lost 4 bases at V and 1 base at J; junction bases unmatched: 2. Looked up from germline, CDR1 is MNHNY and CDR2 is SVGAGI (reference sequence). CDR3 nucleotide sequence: TGTGCCAGCAGTTCACAGGGGGTTAACTATGGCTACACCTTC. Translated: CASSSQGVNYGYTF.

The CDR3: CARKREVNTGELFF. For the CDR3, the DNA is TGTGCCCGAAAGCGGGAGGTGAACACCGGGGAGCTGTTTTTT. The V gene is TRBV30, the J gene TRBJ2-2; 9 positions agree with TRBD2. CDR1 is GTSNPN, CDR2 SVGIG, per germline (reference sequence). The CDR3 length is 14 residues. J was trimmed by 1 base and V by 8 bases; bases with no gene match: 5.

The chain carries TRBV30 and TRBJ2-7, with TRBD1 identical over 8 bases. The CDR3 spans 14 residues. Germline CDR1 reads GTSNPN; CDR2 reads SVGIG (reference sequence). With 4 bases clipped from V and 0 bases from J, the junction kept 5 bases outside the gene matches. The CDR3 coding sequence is TGTGCCTGGATTAGACAGGGGAACTCCTACGAGCAGTACTTC. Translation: CAWIRQGNSYEQYF.

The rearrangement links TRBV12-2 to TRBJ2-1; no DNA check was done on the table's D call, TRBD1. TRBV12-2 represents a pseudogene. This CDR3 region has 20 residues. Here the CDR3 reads CASRFLPQIGDRGCLNEQFF. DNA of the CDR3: TGTGCAAGTCGCTTTCTGCCTCAGATTGGGGACAGGGGATGCCTAAATGAGCAGTTCTTC.

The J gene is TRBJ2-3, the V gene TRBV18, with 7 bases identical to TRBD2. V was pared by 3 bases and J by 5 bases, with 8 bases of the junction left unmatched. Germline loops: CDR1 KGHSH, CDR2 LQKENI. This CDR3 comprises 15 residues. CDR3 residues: CASSPGPAGRDTQYF. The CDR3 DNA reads TGTGCCAGCTCACCGGGACCAGCGGGGAGAGATACGCAGTATTTT.

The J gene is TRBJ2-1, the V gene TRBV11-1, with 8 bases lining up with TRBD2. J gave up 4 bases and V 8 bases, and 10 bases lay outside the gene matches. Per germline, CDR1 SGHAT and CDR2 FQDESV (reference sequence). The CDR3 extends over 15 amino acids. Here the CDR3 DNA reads TGTGCCAGCGCAATACGGGAGGGCTGGTACAATGAGCAGTTCTTC. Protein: CASAIREGWYNEQFF.

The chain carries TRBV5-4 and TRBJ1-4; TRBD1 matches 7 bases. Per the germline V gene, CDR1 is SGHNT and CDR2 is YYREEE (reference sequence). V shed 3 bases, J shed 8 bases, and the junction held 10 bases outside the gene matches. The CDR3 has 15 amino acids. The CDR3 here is CASSSLDRDGEKLFF. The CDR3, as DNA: TGTGCCAGCAGCTCCCTCGACAGGGACGGGGAAAAACTGTTTTTT.

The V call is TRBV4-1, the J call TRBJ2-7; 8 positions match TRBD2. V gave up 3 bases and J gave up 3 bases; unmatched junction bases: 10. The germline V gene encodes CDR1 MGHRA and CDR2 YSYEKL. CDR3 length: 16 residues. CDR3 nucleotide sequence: TGCGCCAGCAGCCATGATCTAGCGGGTTCGATCTACGAGCAGTACTTC. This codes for CASSHDLAGSIYEQYF.

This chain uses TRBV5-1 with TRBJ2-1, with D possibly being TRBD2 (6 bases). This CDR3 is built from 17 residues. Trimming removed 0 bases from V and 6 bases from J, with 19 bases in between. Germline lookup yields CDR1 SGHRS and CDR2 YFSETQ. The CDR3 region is CASSLGLGWDGSNEQFF. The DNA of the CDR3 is TGCGCCAGCAGCTTGGGACTAGGTTGGGACGGATCCAATGAGCAGTTCTTC.

CDR3 DNA sequence: TGCGCCAGCAGCTTGGCGGGACAGGCCTACACCGGGGAGCTGTTTTTT. It encodes CASSLAGQAYTGELFF. The chain uses TRBV5-1 and TRBJ2-2, with TRBD1 matching 8 bases. Germline V gives CDR1 SGHRS, CDR2 YFSETQ. V trimming: 0 bases; J trimming: 3 bases; junction bases outside the gene matches: 4. The CDR3 loop spans 16 amino acids.

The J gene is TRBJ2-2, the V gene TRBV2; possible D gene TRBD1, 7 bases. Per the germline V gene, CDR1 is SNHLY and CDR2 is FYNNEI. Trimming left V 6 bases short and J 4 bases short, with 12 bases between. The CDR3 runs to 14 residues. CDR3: CASRQGRPTGELFF. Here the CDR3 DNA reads TGTGCCAGCAGACAGGGGAGGCCCACCGGGGAGCTGTTTTTT.

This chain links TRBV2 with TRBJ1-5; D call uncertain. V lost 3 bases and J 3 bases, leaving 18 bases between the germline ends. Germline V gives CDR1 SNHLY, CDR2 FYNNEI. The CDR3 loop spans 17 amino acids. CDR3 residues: CASSDPSGLPANQPQHF. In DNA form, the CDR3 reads TGTGCCAGCAGTGATCCTTCAGGACTTCCCGCCAATCAGCCCCAGCATTTT.

The CDR3 region is CASSRRGQDEKLFF. Here the CDR3 DNA reads TGTGCCAGCTCCCGGAGAGGGCAGGATGAAAAACTGTTTTTT. The chain carries TRBV18 and TRBJ1-4; D is undetermined. The CDR3 totals 14 residues. Deletions cut 6 bases from V and 6 bases from J, with 14 bases between. Germline assignment: CDR1 KGHSH and CDR2 LQKENI.

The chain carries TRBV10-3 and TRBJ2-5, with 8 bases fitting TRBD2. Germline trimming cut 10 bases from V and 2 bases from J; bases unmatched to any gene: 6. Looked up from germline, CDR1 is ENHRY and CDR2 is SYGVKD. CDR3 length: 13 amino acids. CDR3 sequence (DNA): TGTGCCACACATAGCGGGGATCAAGAGACCCAGTACTTC. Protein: CATHSGDQETQYF.

This CDR3 is CASSTRGHLSYEQYF. DNA for the CDR3: TGTGCCAGCAGTACCCGCGGGCACCTTTCCTACGAGCAGTACTTC. The genes are TRBV27 and TRBJ2-7; the D gene is possibly TRBD2 (5 bases). Looked up from germline, CDR1 is MNHEY and CDR2 is SMNVEV (reference sequence). Trimming left V 5 bases short and J 1 base short, with 15 bases between. The CDR3 loop spans 15 amino acids.

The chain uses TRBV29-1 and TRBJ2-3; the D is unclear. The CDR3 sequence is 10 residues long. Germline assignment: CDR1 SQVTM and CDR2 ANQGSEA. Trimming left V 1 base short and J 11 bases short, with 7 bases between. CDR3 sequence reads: CSVEGPGQYF. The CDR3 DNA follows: TGCAGCGTTGAAGGGCCGGGGCAGTATTTT.

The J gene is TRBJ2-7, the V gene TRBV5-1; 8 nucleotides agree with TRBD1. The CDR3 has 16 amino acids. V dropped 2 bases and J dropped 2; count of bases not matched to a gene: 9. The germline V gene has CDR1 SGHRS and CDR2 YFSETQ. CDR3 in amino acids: CASSLTGQDGPYEQYF. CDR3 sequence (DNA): TGCGCCAGCAGCTTAACGGGACAGGATGGGCCCTACGAGCAGTACTTC. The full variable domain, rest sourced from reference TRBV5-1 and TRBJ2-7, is KAGVTQTPRYLIKTRGQQVTLSCSPISGHRSVSWYQQTPGQGLQFLFEYFSETQRNKGNFPGRFSGRQFSNSRSEMNVSTLELGDSALYLCASSLTGQDGPYEQYFGPGTRLTVT.

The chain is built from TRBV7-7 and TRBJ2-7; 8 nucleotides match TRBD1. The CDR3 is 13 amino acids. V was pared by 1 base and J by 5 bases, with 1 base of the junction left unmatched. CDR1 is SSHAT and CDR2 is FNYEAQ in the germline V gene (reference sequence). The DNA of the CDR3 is TGTGCCAGCAGCTTAGTGACAGGGGACGAGCAGTACTTC. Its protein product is CASSLVTGDEQYF.

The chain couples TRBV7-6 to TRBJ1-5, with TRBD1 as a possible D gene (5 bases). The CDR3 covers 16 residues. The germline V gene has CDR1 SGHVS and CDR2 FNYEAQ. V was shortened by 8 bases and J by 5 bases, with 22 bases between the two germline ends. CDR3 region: CASFLTGGEIDQPQHF. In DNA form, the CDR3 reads TGTGCCAGCTTTCTTACTGGGGGGGAGATCGATCAGCCCCAGCATTTT.

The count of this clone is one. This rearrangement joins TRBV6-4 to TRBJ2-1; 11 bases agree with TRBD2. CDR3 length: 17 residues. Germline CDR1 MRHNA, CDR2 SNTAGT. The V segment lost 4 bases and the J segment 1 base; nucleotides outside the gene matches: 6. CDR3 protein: CASSVHTSGSSYNEQFF. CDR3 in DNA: TGTGCCAGCAGTGTCCACACTAGCGGGAGTTCCTACAATGAGCAGTTCTTC.

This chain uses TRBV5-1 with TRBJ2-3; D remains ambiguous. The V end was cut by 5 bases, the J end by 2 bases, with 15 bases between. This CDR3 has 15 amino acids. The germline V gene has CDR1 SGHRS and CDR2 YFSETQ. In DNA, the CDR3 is TGCGCCAGCAGTCGGTCGGGTCCCCCCACAGATACGCAGTATTTT. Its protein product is CASSRSGPPTDTQYF.